This T cell receptor beta chain stems from a study of T cell changes during pregnancy in multiple sclerosis. CDR1 KGHSH and CDR2 LQKENI come from the germline V gene. Trimming removed 4 bases from V and 8 bases from J; junction bases left unmatched: 6. The CDR3 has 14 amino acids. Produced via immunoSEQ multiplex PCR; TCRdb's table is partial and in-frame only. The sample shows tens of thousands of clones, approximately 90% of them seen only once. This TCR came from a female donor with multiple sclerosis, enrolled in a pregnancy study. The sequencing here drew on CD4+ T cells from peripheral blood mononuclear cells, taken before pregnancy. The V gene is TRBV18, the J gene TRBJ2-1, with 9 bases aligning to TRBD1. In nucleotides, the CDR3 is TGTGCCAGCTCACGGACAGGGGCGGTGGATGAGCAGTTCTTC. Protein product: CASSRTGAVDEQFF.